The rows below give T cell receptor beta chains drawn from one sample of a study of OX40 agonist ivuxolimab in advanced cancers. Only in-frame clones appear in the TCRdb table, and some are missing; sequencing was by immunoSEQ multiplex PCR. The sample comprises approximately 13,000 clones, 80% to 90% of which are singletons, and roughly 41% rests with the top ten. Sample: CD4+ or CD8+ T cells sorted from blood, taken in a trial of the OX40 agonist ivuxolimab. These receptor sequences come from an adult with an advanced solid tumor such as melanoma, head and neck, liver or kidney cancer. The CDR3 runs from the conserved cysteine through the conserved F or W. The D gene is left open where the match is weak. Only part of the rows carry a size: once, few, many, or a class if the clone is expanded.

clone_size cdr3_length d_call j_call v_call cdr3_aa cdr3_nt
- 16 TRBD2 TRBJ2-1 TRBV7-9 CASSPLLAGGVDEQFF TGTGCCAGCAGCCCCCTACTAGCGGGAGGGGTCGATGAGCAGTTCTTC
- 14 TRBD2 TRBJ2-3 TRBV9 CASSLSGKGDTQYF TGTGCCAGCAGCCTGAGCGGGAAAGGAGATACGCAGTATTTT
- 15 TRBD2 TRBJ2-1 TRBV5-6 CASSLGLADYNEQFF TGTGCCAGCAGCTTGGGACTAGCGGATTACAATGAGCAGTTCTTC
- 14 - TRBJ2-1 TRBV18 CASSPSPQTDEQFF TGTGCCAGCTCACCGAGCCCCCAAACGGATGAGCAGTTCTTC
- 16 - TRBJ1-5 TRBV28 CASESGAQGSNQPQHF TGTGCCAGCGAGTCAGGGGCCCAGGGGAGCAATCAGCCCCAGCATTTT
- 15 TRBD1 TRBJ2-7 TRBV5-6 CASSFTGQGINEQYF TGTGCCAGCAGCTTCACGGGACAGGGTATCAACGAGCAGTACTTC
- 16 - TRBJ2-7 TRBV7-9 CASSRPEGGSPYEQYF TGTGCCAGCAGCCGCCCCGAGGGGGGAAGTCCCTACGAGCAGTACTTC
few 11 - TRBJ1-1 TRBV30 CAWSPLVEAFF TGTGCCTGGAGTCCCCTGGTTGAAGCTTTCTTT
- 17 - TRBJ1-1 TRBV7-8 CASSLAPRTLKNTEAFF TGTGCCAGCAGCTTAGCGCCCAGGACATTAAAAAACACTGAAGCTTTCTTT
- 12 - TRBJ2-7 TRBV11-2 CASATHSYEQYF TGTGCCAGCGCTACTCATTCCTACGAGCAGTACTTC
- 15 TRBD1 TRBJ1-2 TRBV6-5 CASSQTGGGNYGYTF TGTGCCAGCAGCCAAACAGGGGGTGGCAACTATGGCTACACCTTC
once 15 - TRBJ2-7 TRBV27 CASSLSNGQRYEQYF TGTGCCAGCAGTTTATCGAACGGCCAAAGGTACGAGCAGTACTTC
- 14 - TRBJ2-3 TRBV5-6 CASSLQGGGDTQYF TGTGCCAGCAGCTTGCAGGGCGGAGGAGATACGCAGTATTTT
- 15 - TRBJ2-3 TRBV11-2 CASSLGDSLTDTQYF TGTGCCAGCAGCTTGGGCGACAGTTTGACAGATACGCAGTATTTT
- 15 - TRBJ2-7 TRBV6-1 CASTEGLGATYEQYF TGTGCCAGCACTGAAGGGCTGGGGGCCACCTACGAGCAGTACTTC